The source of this T cell receptor beta chain is a study of shared clonotypes between healthy human individuals. Study conclusions and caveats: Across subsets, estimated richness was generally greater for naive than for memory populations.

The naive CD8 fraction comprised CD45RO-negative cells positively selected for CCR7 and excluded terminally differentiated effector memory CD45RA+ cells. Only in-frame clones appear in the TCRdb table, and some are missing; sequencing was by immunoSEQ multiplex PCR. The sample carries hundreds of thousands of clones, just over 90% recorded once. This clone was observed once. What it recognizes is unknown. The receptor was isolated from a man between 25 and 39 years old in good health. The sample was naive CD8+ T cells sorted from blood.

CDR3 sequence reads: CASSFLDRGQDEQYF. The CDR3, as DNA: TGTGCCAGCAGTTTTTTGGACAGGGGGCAGGACGAGCAGTACTTC. The chain links TRBV27 to TRBJ2-7, with 11 bases that match TRBD1. The germline CDR1 and CDR2 sequences are MNHEY and SMNVEV (reference sequence). This CDR3 region has 15 residues. The V and J ends lost 3 bases and 5 bases, in that order; junction bases with no gene match: 6.